These T cell receptor beta chains were read from a single sample in a study of cytotoxic CD8 clonotypes in ibrutinib-treated CLL. TCRdb's copy holds only in-frame clones and misses some; the assay was immunoSEQ multiplex PCR. The data contain approximately 150,000 clones, approximately 80% of them singletons. Sequencing was performed on PBMCs, taken after 24 months of ibrutinib treatment. These receptors were collected from a human donor with chronic lymphocytic leukemia. CDR3s include the opening cysteine and the closing phenylalanine or tryptophan. Each record gives: V gene, clone size, J gene, D gene, CDR3 protein, CDR3 DNA. A D gene is named only where the DNA matches it firmly. Clone sizes are given selectively: once, few, many, or a class where the clone is expanded.

TRBV29-1	few	TRBJ2-4	-	CSVKDQGKNIQYF	TGCAGCGTTAAGGATCAGGGTAAAAACATTCAGTACTTC
TRBV7-2	-	TRBJ2-7	TRBD2	CASSSFGTSGAYEQYF	TGTGCCAGCAGCTCGTTCGGGACTAGCGGGGCCTACGAGCAGTACTTC
TRBV4-3	-	TRBJ2-1	TRBD2	CASSQESPRVAGVLHNEQFF	TGCGCCAGCAGCCAAGAATCTCCGCGGGTAGCGGGAGTCCTCCACAATGAGCAGTTCTTC
TRBV19	-	TRBJ2-2	-	CASKWGQNTGELFF	TGTGCCAGTAAGTGGGGACAAAACACCGGGGAGCTGTTTTTT
TRBV30	-	TRBJ1-5	-	CAWSWQGRSNQPQHF	TGTGCCTGGAGTTGGCAGGGACGTAGCAATCAGCCCCAGCATTTT
TRBV19	-	TRBJ1-4	-	CATRPRSSTNEKLFF	TGTGCCACCCGGCCTCGCAGTTCAACTAATGAAAAACTGTTTTTT
TRBV30	-	TRBJ1-4	-	CAWSVPGQKNEKLFF	TGTGCCTGGAGTGTACCCGGACAGAAAAATGAAAAACTGTTTTTT
TRBV6-5	-	TRBJ1-2	-	CASTPNPGPNYGYTF	TGTGCCAGCACCCCGAACCCAGGGCCTAACTATGGCTACACCTTC
TRBV5-1	-	TRBJ2-1	-	CASSLVSPPYNEQFF	TGCGCCAGCAGCTTGGTGAGTCCTCCCTACAATGAGCAGTTCTTC
TRBV28	-	TRBJ1-2	TRBD1	CASSPRTGGYTF	TGTGCCAGCAGTCCTAGGACAGGCGGCTACACCTTC
TRBV7-9	-	TRBJ1-2	-	CASSLKGIGEGYTF	TGTGCCAGCAGCTTAAAAGGGATAGGAGAGGGCTACACCTTC
TRBV7-6	-	TRBJ2-2	TRBD2	CASSLVDLASGPTYTGELFF	TGTGCCAGCAGCTTAGTTGATTTGGCTAGCGGGCCTACTTACACCGGGGAGCTGTTTTTT
TRBV2	once	TRBJ2-1	-	CASTISGRNEQFF	TGTGCCAGCACTATTAGTGGCAGAAATGAGCAGTTCTTC
TRBV6-5	-	TRBJ1-2	TRBD1	CASRNLPGQDYGYTF	TGTGCCAGCAGGAACCTCCCGGGACAGGACTATGGCTACACCTTC
TRBV6-1	-	TRBJ2-2	-	CAIRDPRTGELFF	TGTGCCATCCGGGACCCCAGGACCGGGGAGCTGTTTTTT
TRBV5-5	once	TRBJ1-2	-	CASSLADRIYGYTF	TGTGCCAGCAGCTTGGCCGACAGGATTTATGGCTACACCTTC
TRBV19	-	TRBJ1-3	-	CASSTAGNTIYF	TGTGCCAGTAGTACCGCTGGAAACACCATATATTTT
TRBV5-1	-	TRBJ2-7	TRBD1	CASSLPDRATQRYEQYF	TGCGCCAGCAGCCTCCCCGACAGGGCGACGCAACGCTACGAGCAGTATTTC
TRBV7-2	few	TRBJ1-1	-	CASSYSWNTEAFF	TGTGCCAGCAGCTATTCTTGGAACACTGAAGCTTTCTTT
TRBV2	-	TRBJ1-5	-	CASSEIAPGSNQPQHF	TGTGCCAGCAGTGAGATCGCCCCCGGGAGCAATCAGCCCCAGCATTTT
TRBV30	-	TRBJ2-7	TRBD2	CAWSVRGREGSYEQYF	TGTGCCTGGAGTGTAAGGGGGCGGGAGGGCTCCTACGAGCAGTACTTC
TRBV10-3	-	TRBJ2-1	-	CAISESTSIYEQFF	TGTGCCATCAGTGAGTCAACTAGTATCTATGAGCAGTTCTTC
TRBV7-9	-	TRBJ1-4	TRBD1	CASSSVDRGNEKLFF	TGTGCCAGCAGCTCCGTGGACAGGGGGAATGAAAAACTGTTTTTT
TRBV7-2	-	TRBJ1-5	-	CASSLARNQPQHF	TGTGCCAGCAGCTTAGCCAGAAATCAGCCCCAGCATTTT
TRBV7-2	-	TRBJ1-2	-	CASSPRLWGYTF	TGTGCCAGCAGCCCGAGATTGTGGGGCTACACCTTC
TRBV5-4	-	TRBJ1-2	-	CASSLRLQSSYGYTF	TGTGCCAGCAGCTTACGACTACAGAGTAGCTATGGCTACACCTTC
TRBV5-1	few	TRBJ2-2	-	CASSLANTGELFF	TGCGCCAGCAGCTTGGCAAACACCGGGGAGCTGTTTTTT
TRBV6-5	-	TRBJ2-5	TRBD1	CASSYSGQGAETQYF	TGTGCCAGCAGTTACTCGGGACAGGGGGCTGAGACCCAGTACTTC
TRBV18	-	TRBJ2-2	TRBD2	CASSLAGVERGTGELFF	TGTGCCAGCTCACTAGCGGGAGTCGAGAGAGGAACCGGGGAGCTGTTTTTT
TRBV2	-	TRBJ2-1	-	CASGSEQFF	TGTGCCAGCGGGAGTGAGCAGTTCTTC
TRBV30	-	TRBJ2-3	-	CAYQGKDTQYF	TGTGCCTACCAGGGGAAAGATACGCAGTATTTT
TRBV19	-	TRBJ2-3	TRBD2	CASSPSAGAFISTDTQYF	TGTGCCAGTAGTCCTTCAGCGGGGGCCTTTATAAGCACAGATACGCAGTATTTT
TRBV7-3	-	TRBJ2-7	-	CASSHEPGAMTYEQYF	TGTGCCAGCAGCCATGAACCGGGAGCGATGACCTACGAGCAGTACTTC
TRBV7-3	-	TRBJ2-1	TRBD1	CASSRDRVSPYNEQFF	TGTGCCAGCAGCCGGGACAGGGTTTCACCCTACAATGAGCAGTTCTTC
TRBV11-2	-	TRBJ2-1	-	CASSLVPGHNEQFF	TGTGCCAGCAGCTTAGTCCCGGGGCACAATGAGCAGTTCTTC
TRBV7-7	-	TRBJ2-2	-	CASSPAGVMGTGELFF	TGTGCTAGCAGCCCCGCCGGGGTGATGGGCACCGGGGAGCTGTTTTTT
TRBV9	once	TRBJ2-2	-	CASSGPGGELFF	TGTGCCAGCAGCGGGCCGGGCGGGGAGCTGTTTTTT
TRBV19	-	TRBJ2-1	-	CASSSEGRTYNEQFF	TGTGCCAGTAGTAGTGAAGGGAGGACCTACAATGAGCAGTTCTTC
TRBV2	-	TRBJ2-5	-	CATGGSKETQYF	TGTGCCACTGGAGGAAGTAAAGAGACCCAGTACTTC
TRBV5-3	-	TRBJ1-1	TRBD1	CARSLDRDRTPSHPTTEAFF	TGTGCCAGAAGCTTAGACAGGGATCGAACCCCTTCCCATCCGACCACTGAAGCTTTCTTT
TRBV18	few	TRBJ1-6	-	CASSPARGNSPLHF	TGTGCCAGCTCACCGGCCCGGGGCAATTCACCCCTCCACTTT
TRBV6-1	-	TRBJ2-7	-	CASSVTANFYEQYF	TGTGCCAGCAGTGTTACAGCTAACTTCTACGAGCAGTACTTC
TRBV9	-	TRBJ2-1	TRBD2	CASSVVGGDLGGEQFF	TGTGCCAGCAGCGTAGTGGGAGGGGACCTCGGGGGTGAGCAGTTCTTC
TRBV7-8	-	TRBJ2-6	-	CASTPYQSSGANVLTF	TGTGCCAGCACCCCATACCAGAGCTCTGGGGCCAACGTCCTGACTTTC
TRBV19	-	TRBJ1-4	-	CASRTGRRGEKLFF	TGTGCCAGTAGGACCGGGAGAAGAGGGGAAAAACTGTTTTTT
TRBV15	-	TRBJ2-3	-	CATSRHVGGTDTQYF	TGTGCCACCAGCAGGCATGTAGGGGGCACAGATACGCAGTATTTT
TRBV7-9	-	TRBJ1-1	-	CASSLGGSPTEAFF	TGTGCCAGCAGCTTAGGGGGCAGCCCAACCGAGGCTTTCTTT
TRBV11-2	-	TRBJ1-2	-	CASSTTVPNYGYTF	TGTGCCAGCAGCACTACAGTTCCTAACTATGGCTACACCTTC
TRBV30	-	TRBJ1-4	TRBD1	CAWSEGQRIREKLFF	TGTGCCTGGAGCGAGGGACAGAGAATACGCGAAAAACTGTTTTTT
TRBV15	-	TRBJ1-1	TRBD1	CATSRGQVKRTEAFF	TGTGCCACCAGCAGGGGACAGGTCAAGCGGACTGAAGCTTTCTTT
TRBV5-1	-	TRBJ2-7	-	CASSWAQTGPYEQYF	TGCGCCAGCAGCTGGGCTCAAACAGGGCCTTACGAGCAGTACTTC
TRBV6-1	-	TRBJ2-5	-	CASGRLETQYF	TGTGCCAGCGGTCGATTGGAGACCCAGTACTTC
TRBV2	many	TRBJ1-2	TRBD1	CASSPDRNYGYTF	TGTGCCAGCAGTCCGGACAGGAACTATGGCTACACCTTC
TRBV5-1	once	TRBJ1-6	TRBD1	CASSARQGNSPLHF	TGCGCCAGCAGCGCCAGACAGGGAAATTCACCCCTCCACTTT
TRBV27	-	TRBJ1-1	TRBD1	CASSPRGQGWDTEAFF	TGTGCCAGCAGTCCTCGGGGACAGGGATGGGACACTGAAGCTTTCTTT
TRBV25-1	-	TRBJ2-7	TRBD1	CASSDRAGGRYEQYF	TGTGCCAGCAGTGATCGGGCAGGGGGACGGTACGAGCAGTACTTC
TRBV2	-	TRBJ1-2	-	CAGVGAGYTF	TGTGCCGGCGTGGGTGCCGGCTACACCTTC
TRBV4-3	-	TRBJ1-4	TRBD1	CASSKGQGRRNEKLFF	TGCGCCAGCAGCAAGGGACAGGGACGTCGTAATGAAAAACTGTTTTTT